This TCR beta chain originates from a study of control samples from healthy donors and cancer patients. The trim removed 0 bases at V and 7 bases at J, leaving 4 bases unmatched. The CDR3 is 14 amino acids. Germline-derived CDR1 and CDR2 are SGHNT and YYREEE (reference sequence). Sequencing used immunoSEQ multiplex PCR; TCRdb keeps in-frame clones, though not all of them. Among 150,000 or so clones listed, roughly 93% were seen once. Sequenced material: blood. This clonotype was obtained from a man younger than 35 in good health. The rearrangement joins TRBV5-4 to TRBJ2-1; 7 nucleotides line up with TRBD2. CDR3 bases: TGTGCCAGCAGCTTGGACGCCGGGGGGAATGAGCAGTTCTTC. Amino acid sequence: CASSLDAGGNEQFF. The whole variable domain, remainder taken from reference TRBV5-4 and TRBJ2-1, is ETGVTQSPTHLIKTRGQQVTLRCSSQSGHNTVSWYQQALGQGPQFIFQYYREEENGRGNFPPRFSGLQFPNYSSELNVNALELDDSALYLCASSLDAGGNEQFFGPGTRLTVL.